This T cell receptor beta chain was retrieved from a study of cytomegalovirus exposure and HLA in healthy donors. CDR3 length: 12 residues. Germline loops: CDR1 MDHEN, CDR2 SYDVKM. The V gene lost 2 bases and the J gene lost 8 bases, with 9 bases spanning the gap. Whole-study results and caveats: The study listed roughly 160 cytomegalovirus-associated TCR beta chains. The classifier, whose performance was assessed in both the original and validation cohorts, reportedly diagnosed cytomegalovirus status with high specificity and sensitivity. Most TCRs appeared rarely, but some public TCRs recurred in many donors.

On this clone itself: Its antigen remains unknown.

Method: immunoSEQ multiplex PCR; TCRdb's copy keeps in-frame clones and lacks some. The sample shows about 65,000 clones, approximately 94% of them seen only once. Sequenced sample: PBMCs. This chain uses TRBV28 with TRBJ1-2; D perhaps matches TRBD1 (5 bases). This clonotype originated in a man aged 18 to 30 in good health and CMV-seropositive. The chain's CDR3 is CASSLQGWGYTF. CDR3 nucleotides: TGTGCCAGCAGTTTACAGGGATGGGGCTACACCTTC.